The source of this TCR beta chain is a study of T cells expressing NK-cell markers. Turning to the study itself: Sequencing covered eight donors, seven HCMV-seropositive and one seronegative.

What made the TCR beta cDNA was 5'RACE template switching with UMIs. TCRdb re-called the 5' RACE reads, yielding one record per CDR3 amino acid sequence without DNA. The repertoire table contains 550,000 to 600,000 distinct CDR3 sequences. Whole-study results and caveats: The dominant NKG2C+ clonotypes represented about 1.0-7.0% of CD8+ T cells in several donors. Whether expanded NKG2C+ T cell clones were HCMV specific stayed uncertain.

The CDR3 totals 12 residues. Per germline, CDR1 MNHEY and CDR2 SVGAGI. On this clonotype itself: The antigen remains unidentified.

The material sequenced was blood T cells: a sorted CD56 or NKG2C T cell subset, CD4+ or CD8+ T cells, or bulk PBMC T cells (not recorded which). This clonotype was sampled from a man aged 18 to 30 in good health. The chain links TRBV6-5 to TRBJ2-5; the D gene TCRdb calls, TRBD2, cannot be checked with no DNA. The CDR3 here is CASSYQSGVQYF.